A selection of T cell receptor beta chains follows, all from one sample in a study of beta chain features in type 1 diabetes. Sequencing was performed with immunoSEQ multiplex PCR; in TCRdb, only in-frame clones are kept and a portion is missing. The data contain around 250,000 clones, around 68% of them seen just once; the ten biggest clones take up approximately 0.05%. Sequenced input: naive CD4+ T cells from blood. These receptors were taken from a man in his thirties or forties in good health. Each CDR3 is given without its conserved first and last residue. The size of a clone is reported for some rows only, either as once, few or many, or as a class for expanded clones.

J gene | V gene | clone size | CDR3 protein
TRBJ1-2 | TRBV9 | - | ASTRGEGINYGYT
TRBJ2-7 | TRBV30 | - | AWSDDRGNVEQY
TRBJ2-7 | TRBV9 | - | ASSVVPGAGEQY
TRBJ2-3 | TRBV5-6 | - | ASSSTDTQY
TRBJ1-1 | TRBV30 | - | AWSPHGAAEAF
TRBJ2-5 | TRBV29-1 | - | SSRLTQKETQY
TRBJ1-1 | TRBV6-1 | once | ASKFTEAF
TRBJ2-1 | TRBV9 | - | ASTPGDRGYNEQF
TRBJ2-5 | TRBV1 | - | TSSQGRKTQY
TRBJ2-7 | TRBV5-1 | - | ASSLGQGGRYEQY
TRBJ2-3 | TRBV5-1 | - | ASSQSFADTQY
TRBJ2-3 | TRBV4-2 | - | ASSSGTDTQY
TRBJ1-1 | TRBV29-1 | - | SVHRYRTEAF
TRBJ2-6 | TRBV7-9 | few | AGLRGRTSGANVLT
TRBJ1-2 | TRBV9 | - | ASSMNRDSGYT
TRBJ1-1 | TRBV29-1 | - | SVVSRTEHTEAF
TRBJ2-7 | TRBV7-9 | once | ASSLVIGPREEQY
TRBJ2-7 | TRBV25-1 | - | ASSHPGTGVIYEQY
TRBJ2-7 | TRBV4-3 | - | ASSQGHHSYEQY
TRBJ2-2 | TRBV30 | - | AWRTEMNTGELF
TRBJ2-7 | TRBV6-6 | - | ASSYNRSRGEQY
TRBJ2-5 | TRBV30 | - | AWSVNRGETQY
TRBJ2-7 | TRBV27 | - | ASSPFGVAGYSEQY
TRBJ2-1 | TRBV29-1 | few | SVEDRDNEQF
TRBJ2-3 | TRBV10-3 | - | AITSGVADTQY
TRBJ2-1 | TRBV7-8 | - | ASSLAWTGGNYNEQF
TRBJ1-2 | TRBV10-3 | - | AIRGDPGGYT